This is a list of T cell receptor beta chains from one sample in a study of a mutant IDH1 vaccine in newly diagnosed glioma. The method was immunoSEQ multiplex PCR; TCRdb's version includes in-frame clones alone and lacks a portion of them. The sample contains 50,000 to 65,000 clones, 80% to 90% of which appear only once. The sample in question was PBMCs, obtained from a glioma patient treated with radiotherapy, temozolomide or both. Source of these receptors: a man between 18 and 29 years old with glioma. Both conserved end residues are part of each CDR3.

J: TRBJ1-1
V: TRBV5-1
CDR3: CASSLVAGQGLNTEAFF

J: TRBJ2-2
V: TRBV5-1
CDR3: CASSLGSRDTGELFF

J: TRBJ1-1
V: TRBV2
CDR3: CASSVRGLNGEAFF

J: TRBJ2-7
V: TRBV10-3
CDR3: CATRGLSFYEQYF

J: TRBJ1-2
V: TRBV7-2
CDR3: CASSSLTGPGYTF

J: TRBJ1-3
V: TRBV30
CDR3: CAWSLAGTGGYTIYF

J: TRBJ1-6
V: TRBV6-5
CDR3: CASSYQTGLNSPLHF

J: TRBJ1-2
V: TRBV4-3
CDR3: CASSYDRGRNYGYTF

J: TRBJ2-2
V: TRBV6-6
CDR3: CASSPSGGPNTGELFF

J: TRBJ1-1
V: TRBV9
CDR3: CASSVDGVAAEAFF

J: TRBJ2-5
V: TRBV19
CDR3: CASSRARVVAEETQYF

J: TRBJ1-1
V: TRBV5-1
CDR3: CASSLLAHGTEAFF

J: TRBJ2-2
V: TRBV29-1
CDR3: CSGPTGARELFF

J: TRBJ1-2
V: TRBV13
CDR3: CASSQTVSGYTF

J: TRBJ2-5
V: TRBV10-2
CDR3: CASSDRGRQETQYF